A single sample is the source of the 17 T cell receptor beta chains below, sequenced in a study of T-cell reconstitution after alpha-beta-depleted transplantation in children. Unique molecular identifiers were incorporated when the TCRbeta library was constructed. TCRdb re-called the PCR reads with MiXCR, one entry per CDR3 protein. The repertoire holds some 840,000 distinct CDR3 sequences, with 16% as singletons. The sample consisted of PBMCs, mostly from graft donor cells, taken 360 days after TCRalphabeta/CD19-depleted stem cell transplant. The receptors shown here come from a male patient younger than 18 who had a stem cell transplant for acute lymphoblastic leukemia, so the T cells may come from the graft donor.

This clonotype showed up just a few times. This chain joins TRBV20-1 and TRBJ2-7, with TRBD1 identical over 9 bases. CDR3 length: 14 amino acids. J gave up 3 bases and V 5 bases, and 8 bases lay outside the gene matches. Germline lookup yields CDR1 DFQATT and CDR2 SNEGSKA (reference sequence). This CDR3 is CSAGTWDRDYEQYF. The CDR3 region has the DNA TGCAGTGCTGGGACCTGGGACAGGGACTACGAGCAGTACTTC.

V is TRBV29-1 and J is TRBJ2-7, with a tentative D call TRBD1 (5 bases). V lost 4 bases, J lost 4 bases, and 17 bases lay in between. Germline V gene data show CDR1 as SQVTM and CDR2 as ANQGSEA. This CDR3 contains 14 residues. The CDR3 spells CSVVSQAKSYEQYF. CDR3 bases: TGCAGCGTTGTTTCACAGGCCAAGAGTTACGAGCAGTACTTC.

V gene TRBV29-1 combines with J gene TRBJ2-7; possibly TRBD1 or TRBD2 for D (6 bases each). V was clipped by 4 bases and J by 4 bases, with 11 bases between them. The CDR3 extends over 12 amino acids. Germline assignment: CDR1 SQVTM and CDR2 ANQGSEA. CDR3 amino acids: CSVGQGRYEQYF. The CDR3 nucleotides read TGCAGCGTTGGGCAGGGGAGGTACGAGCAGTACTTC.

The chain is built from TRBV7-2 and TRBJ2-1, with 14 bases that match TRBD2. Trimming removed 0 bases from V and 7 bases from J; junction bases left unmatched: 11. The CDR3 is made up of 19 amino acids. CDR1 SGHTA and CDR2 FQGNSA come from the germline V gene. The CDR3 bases are TGTGCCAGCAGCTTAGCAGGGACTAGCGGGAGAAGGTGGAGGAATGAGCAGTTCTTC. It codes for CASSLAGTSGRRWRNEQFF.

This clonotype was found a few times. The V gene is TRBV6-5, the J gene TRBJ2-1; D remains unclear. V gave up 3 bases and J gave up 0 bases, with 6 bases separating them. Germline loops: CDR1 MNHEY, CDR2 SVGAGI. The CDR3 is 14 amino acids. The CDR3 DNA reads TGTGCCAGCAGTTATGGGATCTCCTACAATGAGCAGTTCTTC. Its translation is CASSYGISYNEQFF.

This clonotype has only one observation. J is TRBJ2-7 and V is TRBV12-3 or TRBV12-4; a weak D match, TRBD2 (5 bases). CDR3 size: 14 residues. Trimming left V 7 bases short and J 11 bases short, with 24 bases between. The CDR3 loop reads CASTPSSPGGKEYF. CDR3 nucleotide sequence: TGTGCCAGCACACCTAGCTCGCCCGGAGGAAAGGAGTACTTC.

This clonotype was observed a few times. The rearrangement joins TRBV9 to TRBJ2-3; 8 nucleotides agree with TRBD1. Germline V lookup: CDR1 SGDLS, CDR2 YYNGEE. V shed 0 bases and J 2 bases; nucleotides not matched to a gene: 5. The CDR3 runs 16 residues. CDR3 sequence reads: CASSVAGQGPTDTQYF. The CDR3 DNA sequence: TGTGCCAGCAGCGTAGCAGGACAGGGTCCCACAGATACGCAGTATTTT.

This clonotype appeared a few times. The chain carries TRBV13 and TRBJ2-2; 11 positions agree with TRBD2. The trim removed 2 bases at V and 5 bases at J, leaving 1 base unmatched. The CDR3 consists of 15 residues. Germline values: CDR1 PRHDT, CDR2 FYEKMQ (reference sequence). The CDR3 DNA reads TGTGCCAGCAGCTTAAGGACTAGCGGGACCGGGGAGCTGTTTTTT. It encodes CASSLRTSGTGELFF.

This clonotype was observed once. V is TRBV20-1 and J is TRBJ2-1; 7 bases match TRBD2. Germline CDR1 is DFQATT and CDR2 is SNEGSKA (reference sequence). The V and J ends lost 0 bases and 6 bases, in that order; junction bases with no gene match: 11. The CDR3 totals 16 residues. The CDR3 sequence is CSARDPSGKGSNEQFF. DNA for the CDR3: TGCAGTGCTAGAGACCCTAGCGGAAAAGGCAGCAATGAGCAGTTCTTC.

This clonotype was picked up a small number of times. The rearrangement links TRBV7-9 to TRBJ2-2, with D possibly matching TRBD2 (6 bases). The CDR3 is 16 residues long. V was shortened by 4 bases and J by 5 bases, with 17 bases between the two germline ends. Germline CDR1 and CDR2: SEHNR and FQNEAQ (reference sequence). CDR3 sequence (DNA): TGTGCCAGCAGCTCACCTCCGGGAGTGGGTACCGGGGAGCTGTTTTTT. Protein: CASSSPPGVGTGELFF.

The J gene is TRBJ2-2, the V gene TRBV7-2, with D perhaps being TRBD1 or TRBD2 (5 bases each). The CDR3 consists of 17 residues. Trimming took 5 bases from V and 6 from J, leaving 22 bases between them. Germline CDR1 reads SGHTA; CDR2 reads FQGNSA. In DNA form, the CDR3 reads TGTGCCAGCAGCCCAGGGCCCCGGGGTGGCAATGCCGGGGAGCTGTTTTTT. It codes for CASSPGPRGGNAGELFF.

This clonotype was seen only a few times. CDR3: CASVPGRQYGYTF. CDR3 sequence (DNA): TGTGCCAGCGTACCGGGACGGCAGTATGGCTACACCTTC. The gene calls are TRBV28 and TRBJ1-2, with a tentative D call TRBD1 (5 bases). V shed 8 bases and J shed 5 bases, with 15 bases lying between them. The CDR3 contains 13 residues. The germline V gene has CDR1 MDHEN and CDR2 SYDVKM.

Only a few counts were recorded for this clonotype. The chain combines TRBV4-2 with TRBJ2-1; 7 bases agree with TRBD2. The CDR3 consists of 16 residues. Germline lookup yields CDR1 LGHNA and CDR2 YNFKEQ. Unmatched junction bases numbered 12, after V lost 6 bases and J lost 4 bases. The CDR3 here is CASRSAGVVGYNEQFF. CDR3 nucleotides: TGTGCCAGCAGATCGGCGGGAGTAGTTGGGTACAATGAGCAGTTCTTC.

This clonotype was counted ten times or more. The junction shows a germline mismatch at one end, possibly a read error. The chain uses TRBV27 and TRBJ2-1; a possible D gene is TRBD1 (6 bases). Germline V CDR1 and CDR2: MNHEY, SMNVEV (reference sequence). CDR3 length: 14 amino acids. CDR3 amino acids: CASSSWDTINEQFF. The CDR3 DNA follows: TGTGCCAGTAGTTCTTGGGACACAATAAATGAGCAGTTCTTC.

This clonotype was observed a few times. The chain combines TRBV25-1 with TRBJ2-1; D unresolved. CDR3 length: 14 amino acids. Trimming removed 2 bases at V and 6 bases at J, with 11 bases between. The germline CDR1 and CDR2 sequences are MGHDK and SYGVNS. DNA for the CDR3: TGTGCCAGCAGTGAAAGGGAACAGAGCAATGAGCAGTTCTTC. Its translation: CASSEREQSNEQFF. The full variable domain, its missing parts supplied by reference TRBV25-1 and TRBJ2-1, is EADIYQTPRYLVIGTGKKITLECSQTMGHDKMYWYQQDPGMELHLIHYSYGVNSTEKGDLSSESTVSRIRTEHFPLTLESARPSHTSQYLCASSEREQSNEQFFGPGTRLTVL.

The chain has TRBV15 and TRBJ1-2, with 9 bases aligning to TRBD1. The V segment lost 5 bases and the J segment 3 bases; nucleotides outside the gene matches: 4. The CDR3 runs to 14 residues. CDR1 is LNHNV, CDR2 YYDKDF, per germline (reference sequence). The CDR3 nucleotides read TGTGCCACCAGCCCTGGACAGGGGTACTATGGCTACACCTTC. It yields the protein CATSPGQGYYGYTF.

This clonotype was seen a few times. The V gene is TRBV7-2, the J gene TRBJ1-3; 8 positions agree with TRBD1. This CDR3 comprises 17 residues. V shed 3 bases, J shed 0 bases, and the junction held 7 bases outside the gene matches. Per germline, CDR1 SGHTA and CDR2 FQGNSA. The DNA of the CDR3 is TGTGCCAGCAGCTTCCGGGACAGGTTCGTCTCTGGAAACACCATATATTTT. Protein sequence: CASSFRDRFVSGNTIYF.